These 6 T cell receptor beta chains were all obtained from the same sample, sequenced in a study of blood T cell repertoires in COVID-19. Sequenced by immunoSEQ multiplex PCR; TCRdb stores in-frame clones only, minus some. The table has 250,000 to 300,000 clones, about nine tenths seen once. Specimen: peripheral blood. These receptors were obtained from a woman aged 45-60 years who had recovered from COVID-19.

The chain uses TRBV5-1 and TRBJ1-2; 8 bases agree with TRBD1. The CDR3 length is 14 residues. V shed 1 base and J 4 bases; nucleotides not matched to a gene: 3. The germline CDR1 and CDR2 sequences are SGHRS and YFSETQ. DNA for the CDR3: TGCGCCAGCAGCTTGATACAGGGGGTCTATGGCTACACCTTC. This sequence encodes CASSLIQGVYGYTF.

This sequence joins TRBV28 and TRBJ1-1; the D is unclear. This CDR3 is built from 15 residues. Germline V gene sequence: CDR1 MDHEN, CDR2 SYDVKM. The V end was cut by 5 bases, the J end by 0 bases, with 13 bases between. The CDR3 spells CASSTDKSLNTEAFF. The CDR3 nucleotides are TGTGCCAGCAGTACCGACAAGTCGCTGAACACTGAAGCTTTCTTT.

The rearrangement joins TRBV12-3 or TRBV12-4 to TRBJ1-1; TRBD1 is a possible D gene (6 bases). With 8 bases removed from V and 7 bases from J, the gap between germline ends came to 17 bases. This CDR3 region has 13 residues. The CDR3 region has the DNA TGTGCCAGCGAAAGGGGACATTCTAGTGAAGCTTTCTTT. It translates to CASERGHSSEAFF.

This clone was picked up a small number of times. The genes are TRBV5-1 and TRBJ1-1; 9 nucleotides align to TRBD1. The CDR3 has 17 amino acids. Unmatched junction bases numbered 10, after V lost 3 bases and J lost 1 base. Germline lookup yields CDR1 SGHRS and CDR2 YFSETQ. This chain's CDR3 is CASSSLGGTGSNTEAFF. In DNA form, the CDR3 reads TGCGCCAGCAGCTCGCTGGGGGGGACAGGGTCGAACACTGAAGCTTTCTTT.

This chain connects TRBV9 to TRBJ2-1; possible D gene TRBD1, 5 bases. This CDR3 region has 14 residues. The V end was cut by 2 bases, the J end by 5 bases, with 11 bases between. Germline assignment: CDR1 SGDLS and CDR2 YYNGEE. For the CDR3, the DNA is TGTGCCAGCAGCGTGTCAGGGTCGCACAATGAGCAGTTCTTC. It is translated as CASSVSGSHNEQFF.

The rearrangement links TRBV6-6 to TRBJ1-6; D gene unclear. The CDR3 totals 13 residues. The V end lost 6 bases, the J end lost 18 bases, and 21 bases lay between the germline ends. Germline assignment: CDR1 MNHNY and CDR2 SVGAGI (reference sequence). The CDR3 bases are TGTGCCAGCAGCGATACGCGTGAGATCCCGGGCCACTTT. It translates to CASSDTREIPGHF.